The sequence of this TCR beta chain was determined in a study of T cell changes during pregnancy in multiple sclerosis. CDR1 SGHRS and CDR2 YFSETQ come from the germline V gene. The CDR3 totals 17 residues. V shed 2 bases and J shed 3 bases, with 20 bases lying between them. Clones were sequenced by immunoSEQ multiplex PCR, and TCRdb holds only the in-frame ones, with some missing. The data hold around 99,000 clones, with 80% to 95% observed a single time. This specimen was peripheral blood, taken in the first trimester of pregnancy. This chain connects TRBV5-1 to TRBJ1-1; the D is unclear. The clonotype was recovered from a female donor with multiple sclerosis, enrolled in a pregnancy study. The CDR3 region has the DNA TGCGCCAGCAGCTTAGGAGGAGGCGGGCTTGGGGACACTGAAGCTTTCTTT. As protein: CASSLGGGGLGDTEAFF. The full variable domain, rest sourced from reference TRBV5-1 and TRBJ1-1, is KAGVTQTPRYLIKTRGQQVTLSCSPISGHRSVSWYQQTPGQGLQFLFEYFSETQRNKGNFPGRFSGRQFSNSRSEMNVSTLELGDSALYLCASSLGGGGLGDTEAFFGQGTRLTVV.